This T cell receptor beta chain was captured by sequencing in a study of T-cell reconstitution after alpha-beta-depleted transplantation in children (dated by TCRdb to about 2016). General notes on the study: Using TCR repertoire profiling, the study followed T-cell immune reconstitution in a quantitative way in children after TCRalphabeta/CD19-depleted allogeneic hematopoietic cell transplantation.

The protocol used for the library was PCR. Sequencer: Illumina HiSeq 2500. TCR libraries were prepared with molecular barcoding, using unique molecular identifiers to normalize TCRbeta repertoire quantification. The public reads were quality trimmed at Q25 with fastp and then assembled into clones with MiXCR by TCRdb, keeping productive beta chains. Merged by CDR3 protein, the rows form single entries marked with the most common genes and DNA. The sample profile shows 900,000 or so distinct CDR3 sequences; approximately 15% of them were found once. The ten biggest clones cover under 6% of the sample. The sample holds many counts of this clonotype. Its antigen has not been determined. At one boundary the junction diverges from the germline segment, which might be a read error. Results the study describes overall, beyond this receptor: The apparently early recovery of alphabetaT-cell counts about two months after transplant reportedly depended on only several hundred rapidly expanded clones that came from non-depleted graft cells. Hyperexpanded clone frequencies declined over subsequent months; after one year, T-cell counts and TCRbeta diversity were mostly attributed to newly produced T cells. The high TCRbeta diversity at day 60 in some patients was ascribed to recipient T cells and intrathymic progenitors that had survived conditioning.

The sample's treatment or condition label is to be understood as: allogeneic hematopoietic cell transplantation with graft depleted of TCRalphabeta T cells and CD19 B cells. Transplant recipients were children who received TCRalphabeta/CD19-depleted allogeneic hematopoietic cell grafts. The CDR3 holds 16 amino acids from the cysteine to the phenylalanine. Only CDR3 DNA is held: 48 bases, read in frame from base 1. From a lookup of the germline V gene, CDR1 and CDR2 are SGHRS and YFSETQ. The chain is made from TRBV5-1 and TRBJ2-6; possibly the D gene is TRBD1, per 6 matching bases. The sequence was collected from a male patient under 18 who had a stem cell transplant for acute lymphoblastic leukemia, so the T cells may come from the graft donor. The material sequenced was PBMCs, mostly from graft donor cells, taken 360 days after TCRalphabeta/CD19-depleted stem cell transplant. The CDR3 reads as follows: CASSLTGSSGANVLTF. Read as DNA, the sequence is TGTGCCAGCAGTCTTACAGGGAGCTCTGGGGCCAACGTCCTGACTTTC.